These T cell receptor beta chains were read from a single sample in a study of beta chain features in type 1 diabetes. Assay used: immunoSEQ multiplex PCR; TCRdb lists only in-frame clones, some missing. This sample has about 160,000 clones, with roughly 8% found just once. Sequenced: central memory CD4+ T cells from blood. The receptor source for this set is a middle-aged woman with type 1 diabetes. The CDR3 runs from the conserved cysteine through the conserved F or W. The D gene is left open where the match is weak. Where a row states a size, it is once, few, many or the class of an expanded clone; other rows omit it.

v_call: TRBV7-2; j_call: TRBJ2-5; clone_size: few; d_call: TRBD2; cdr3_nt: TGTGCCAGCAGCCTGGGAGGGGCACAAGAGACCCAGTACTTC; cdr3_aa: CASSLGGAQETQYF
v_call: TRBV28; j_call: TRBJ2-3; clone_size: many; d_call: TRBD1; cdr3_nt: TGTGCCAGCAACGGACAGGGACAGAACACAGATACGCAGTATTTT; cdr3_aa: CASNGQGQNTDTQYF
v_call: TRBV2; j_call: TRBJ2-7; clone_size: few; d_call: -; cdr3_nt: TGTGCCAGCTTGCGATCCTACGAGCAGTACTTC; cdr3_aa: CASLRSYEQYF
v_call: TRBV10-3; j_call: TRBJ2-5; clone_size: -; d_call: -; cdr3_nt: TGTGCCATCAGGTTCCGGGGAGGAGAGACCCAGTACTTC; cdr3_aa: CAIRFRGGETQYF
v_call: TRBV28; j_call: TRBJ2-3; clone_size: many; d_call: TRBD2; cdr3_nt: TGTGCCAGCAGTAGTGGACTAGCGGGAGTCGATACGCAGTATTTT; cdr3_aa: CASSSGLAGVDTQYF
v_call: TRBV7-3; j_call: TRBJ2-7; clone_size: many; d_call: TRBD2; cdr3_nt: TGTGCCAGCAGCTCCTCCGGGACTAGCCTCTCCGAGCAGTACTTC; cdr3_aa: CASSSSGTSLSEQYF
v_call: TRBV6-5; j_call: TRBJ2-1; clone_size: -; d_call: -; cdr3_nt: TGTGCCAGCAGTTCAACCGTGGGCAGAGCCACGATCTTC; cdr3_aa: CASSSTVGRATIF
v_call: TRBV28; j_call: TRBJ2-7; clone_size: few; d_call: -; cdr3_nt: TGTGCCAGCAGGGCCCGAGCAGGAATGCTAAGCGAGCAGTACTTC; cdr3_aa: CASRARAGMLSEQYF
v_call: TRBV28; j_call: TRBJ1-5; clone_size: few; d_call: -; cdr3_nt: TGTGCCAGCAGCAGTTATCAGCCCCAGCATTTT; cdr3_aa: CASSSYQPQHF
v_call: TRBV11-3; j_call: TRBJ2-1; clone_size: few; d_call: -; cdr3_nt: TGTGCCAGCAGCTCTATCAGGGTCAATGAGCAGTTCTTC; cdr3_aa: CASSSIRVNEQFF
v_call: TRBV5-4; j_call: TRBJ2-5; clone_size: few; d_call: TRBD1; cdr3_nt: TGTGCCAGCAGTTGGACAGGCGGAGAAGAGACCCAGTACTTC; cdr3_aa: CASSWTGGEETQYF
v_call: TRBV9; j_call: TRBJ2-2; clone_size: few; d_call: TRBD1; cdr3_nt: TGTGCCAGACCCACCGGGACAGGGGGCTCGGGCACCGGGGAGCTGTTTTTT; cdr3_aa: CARPTGTGGSGTGELFF
v_call: TRBV6-6; j_call: TRBJ1-2; clone_size: -; d_call: TRBD1; cdr3_nt: TGTGCCAGCAGTGACGTTCGGACAGGGAAGTATGGCTACACCTTC; cdr3_aa: CASSDVRTGKYGYTF
v_call: TRBV30; j_call: TRBJ1-5; clone_size: -; d_call: -; cdr3_nt: TGTGCCTGGAGTGTACGGGGGGCAGCCGGGCAAAGGCAGCCCCAGCATTTT; cdr3_aa: CAWSVRGAAGQRQPQHF
v_call: TRBV9; j_call: TRBJ1-4; clone_size: -; d_call: -; cdr3_nt: TGTGCCAGCAGCGTAGGGTCCAGGGCAACTAATGAAAAACTGTTTTTT; cdr3_aa: CASSVGSRATNEKLFF
v_call: TRBV29-1; j_call: TRBJ1-1; clone_size: -; d_call: -; cdr3_nt: TGCAGCGTTGAAGATTGGGGGGGCACTGAAGCTTTCTTT; cdr3_aa: CSVEDWGGTEAFF
v_call: TRBV7-2; j_call: TRBJ2-7; clone_size: few; d_call: TRBD1; cdr3_nt: TGTGCCAGCAGCTCGGACAGGTGGTCCTACGAGCAGTACTTC; cdr3_aa: CASSSDRWSYEQYF
v_call: TRBV6-6; j_call: TRBJ2-6; clone_size: few; d_call: -; cdr3_nt: TGTGCCAGCAGCCGCCAGGGTGGCTCTGGGGCCAACGTCCTGACTTTC; cdr3_aa: CASSRQGGSGANVLTF
v_call: TRBV7-9; j_call: TRBJ2-7; clone_size: few; d_call: -; cdr3_nt: TGTGCCAGCAGCTTCTCTAGCGCCAGCTCCTACGAGCAGTACTTC; cdr3_aa: CASSFSSASSYEQYF
v_call: TRBV20-1; j_call: TRBJ2-3; clone_size: many; d_call: -; cdr3_nt: TGCAGTGCTAGCCCGACAGATACGCAGTATTTT; cdr3_aa: CSASPTDTQYF
v_call: TRBV28; j_call: TRBJ1-5; clone_size: -; d_call: TRBD1; cdr3_nt: TGTGCCAGCGCCGAATACAGGGGCCCACAGCCCCAGCATTTT; cdr3_aa: CASAEYRGPQPQHF
v_call: TRBV15; j_call: TRBJ1-5; clone_size: few; d_call: -; cdr3_nt: TGTGCCACCAGCTTCGGGGGGCAGAGAGCGAGGAATCAGCCCCAGCATTTT; cdr3_aa: CATSFGGQRARNQPQHF
v_call: TRBV14; j_call: TRBJ2-1; clone_size: many; d_call: TRBD2; cdr3_nt: TGTGCCAGCAGCCAAATCCTTGCGGGAGGTACCTACAATGAGCAGTTCTTC; cdr3_aa: CASSQILAGGTYNEQFF
v_call: TRBV18; j_call: TRBJ2-1; clone_size: few; d_call: TRBD2; cdr3_nt: TGTGCCAGCTCACCAACTAGCGCCTACAATGAGCAGTTCTTC; cdr3_aa: CASSPTSAYNEQFF
v_call: TRBV5-1; j_call: TRBJ2-1; clone_size: -; d_call: TRBD2; cdr3_nt: TGCGCCAGCAGCTTGGGGACTAGATGGGATGAGCAGTTCTTC; cdr3_aa: CASSLGTRWDEQFF
v_call: TRBV7-2; j_call: TRBJ2-5; clone_size: few; d_call: TRBD1; cdr3_nt: TGTGCCAGCAGCCGGAATATGGCCGGGACAGGGGGCAGAGAGACCCAGTACTTC; cdr3_aa: CASSRNMAGTGGRETQYF
v_call: TRBV28; j_call: TRBJ2-7; clone_size: few; d_call: -; cdr3_nt: TGTGCCAGCAGTCCATACAGCTCCTACGAGCAGTACTTC; cdr3_aa: CASSPYSSYEQYF
v_call: TRBV25-1; j_call: TRBJ2-3; clone_size: few; d_call: TRBD2; cdr3_nt: TGTGCCAGCAGTGAGGGGGGGGGCACAGATACGCAGTATTTT; cdr3_aa: CASSEGGGTDTQYF
v_call: TRBV28; j_call: TRBJ1-2; clone_size: -; d_call: TRBD1; cdr3_nt: TGTGCCATTGACAGGGCTCCGAGCTATGGCTACACCTTC; cdr3_aa: CAIDRAPSYGYTF
v_call: TRBV5-1; j_call: TRBJ1-2; clone_size: -; d_call: -; cdr3_nt: TGCGCCAGCAGGGCGGAGAACTATGGCTACACCTTC; cdr3_aa: CASRAENYGYTF
v_call: TRBV4-1; j_call: TRBJ2-3; clone_size: few; d_call: TRBD2; cdr3_nt: TGCGCCAGCAGCCCCCCTAGCGGGGGCGGGGATACGCAGTATTTT; cdr3_aa: CASSPPSGGGDTQYF
v_call: TRBV6-5; j_call: TRBJ1-1; clone_size: few; d_call: -; cdr3_nt: TGTGCCAGCAGTTACTCGGGGACACTAAGAACAACTGAAGCTTTCTTT; cdr3_aa: CASSYSGTLRTTEAFF
v_call: TRBV7-2; j_call: TRBJ2-1; clone_size: many; d_call: TRBD2; cdr3_nt: TGTGCCAGCAGCGGCCGGGGGGGAGAGCAGTTCTTC; cdr3_aa: CASSGRGGEQFF
v_call: TRBV4-1; j_call: TRBJ2-1; clone_size: -; d_call: TRBD1; cdr3_nt: TGCGCCAGCAGCCAGCCGGGACAGGGGGTAAATGAGCAGTTCTTC; cdr3_aa: CASSQPGQGVNEQFF
v_call: TRBV4-1; j_call: TRBJ1-5; clone_size: -; d_call: -; cdr3_nt: TGCGCCAGCAGCCAAGAACCGCATAGGGCTGGGGGCCAGCCCCAGCATTTT; cdr3_aa: CASSQEPHRAGGQPQHF
v_call: TRBV2; j_call: TRBJ1-1; clone_size: -; d_call: -; cdr3_nt: TGTGCCAGCAGCAGTGCGGCCAGTGGCAAAGCTTTCTTT; cdr3_aa: CASSSAASGKAFF
v_call: TRBV19; j_call: TRBJ2-7; clone_size: few; d_call: -; cdr3_nt: TGTGCCAGTAGTATTAGTGATAACTCCTACGAGCAGTACTTC; cdr3_aa: CASSISDNSYEQYF
v_call: TRBV29-1; j_call: TRBJ1-4; clone_size: few; d_call: -; cdr3_nt: TGCAGCGTTGGGGGCGGCAATGAAAAACTGTTTTTT; cdr3_aa: CSVGGGNEKLFF
v_call: TRBV7-9; j_call: TRBJ2-1; clone_size: few; d_call: -; cdr3_nt: TGTGCCAGCAGCTTAGGCGGGAACGGGATTGAGCAGTTCTTC; cdr3_aa: CASSLGGNGIEQFF
v_call: TRBV9; j_call: TRBJ1-2; clone_size: -; d_call: -; cdr3_nt: TGTGCCAGCAGCCCCCAAACCGGCAGGGTCGAAGGCTACACCTTC; cdr3_aa: CASSPQTGRVEGYTF
v_call: TRBV2; j_call: TRBJ2-7; clone_size: -; d_call: -; cdr3_nt: TGTGCCAGCACCCGGAGTTATAAGCAGTACTTC; cdr3_aa: CASTRSYKQYF
v_call: TRBV7-2; j_call: TRBJ1-2; clone_size: few; d_call: -; cdr3_nt: TGTGCCAGCAGCTTAACACAGGAGGGCTATGGCTACACCTTC; cdr3_aa: CASSLTQEGYGYTF
v_call: TRBV4-3; j_call: TRBJ1-2; clone_size: few; d_call: -; cdr3_nt: TGCGCCAGCAGCCAAGATAACTCCCGGGGAGACTATGGCTACACCTTC; cdr3_aa: CASSQDNSRGDYGYTF
v_call: TRBV2; j_call: TRBJ2-6; clone_size: few; d_call: -; cdr3_nt: TGTGCCAGCAGCTCAGTTCCACCGACTGGGGCCAACGTCCTGACTTTC; cdr3_aa: CASSSVPPTGANVLTF